This T cell receptor beta chain was documented in a study of post-analysis software for immune sequencing data. The overall study: The study covered relapsing-remitting, secondary progressive and progressive-relapsing courses of multiple sclerosis. Study conclusions and caveats: The five TRBV segments detected at higher frequency in patients than in controls included TRBV5-6, TRBV5-1 and TRBV20-1.

The TCR beta cDNA libraries contained unique molecular identifiers. MiXCR was run by TCRdb on the PCR reads, yielding one entry per CDR3 protein. The data contain hundreds of thousands of distinct CDR3 sequences, 25% to 30% of them seen just once; the ten biggest clones take up around 0.56%. Comments on this clonotype: Its antigen is not identified.

The CDR3 runs 16 residues. V was clipped by 2 bases and J by 1 base, with 14 bases between them. Germline V gene sequence: CDR1 MDHEN, CDR2 SYDVKM. The sequenced material came from blood. The chain couples TRBV28 to TRBJ1-1; possible D gene TRBD1, 5 bases. The receptor was isolated from a girl between 5 and 17 years old with multiple sclerosis. The CDR3 sequence: CASSLHLGVGNTEAFF. As DNA, the CDR3 is TGTGCCAGCAGTTTACACCTGGGGGTGGGGAACACTGAAGCTTTCTTT.